This record concerns one T cell receptor (beta chain) sequence. The data stem from a study of blood T cell repertoires in COVID-19. Study information: Samples representing acute and convalescent COVID-19 were sourced from the United States, Italy and Spain.

Assay: immunoSEQ multiplex PCR; the TCRdb copy retains only in-frame clones and omits some. The data hold 95,000 to 130,000 clones, with approximately 82% observed a single time. V lost 5 bases to trimming and J lost 3 bases; unmatched junction nucleotides: 13. Looked up from germline, CDR1 is MDHEN and CDR2 is SYDVKM. CDR3 length: 18 amino acids. This chain connects TRBV28 to TRBJ2-1; TRBD2 matches at 10 bases. The sequence was obtained from a man aged 65 to 85 with active or convalescent COVID-19. The source material was peripheral blood. The CDR3 DNA reads as TGTGCCAGCAGTCCCCCCTCCTCACTAGCGGGGTACTACAATGAGCAGTTCTTC. It translates to CASSPPSSLAGYYNEQFF.